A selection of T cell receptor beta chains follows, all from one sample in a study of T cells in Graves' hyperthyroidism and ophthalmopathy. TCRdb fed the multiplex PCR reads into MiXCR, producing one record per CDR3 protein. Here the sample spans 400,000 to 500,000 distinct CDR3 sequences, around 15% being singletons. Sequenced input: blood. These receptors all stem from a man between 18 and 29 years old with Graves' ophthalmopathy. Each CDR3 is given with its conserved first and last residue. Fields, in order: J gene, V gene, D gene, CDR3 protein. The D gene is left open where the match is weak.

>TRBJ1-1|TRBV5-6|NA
CASSFRGAFF
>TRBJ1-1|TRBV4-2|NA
CASSTRGNTEAFF
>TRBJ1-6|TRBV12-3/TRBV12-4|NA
CASTDGSSPLHF
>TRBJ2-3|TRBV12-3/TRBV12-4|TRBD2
CASSRGASGDPSTDTQYF
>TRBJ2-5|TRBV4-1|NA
CASSQWSREEETQYF
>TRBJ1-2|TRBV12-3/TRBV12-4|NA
CASSLPPLGGRGYGYTF
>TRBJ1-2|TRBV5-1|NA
CASSLALLQGESGYTF
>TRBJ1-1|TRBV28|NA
CASNGADLNTEAFF
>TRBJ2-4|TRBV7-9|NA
CASSLVGAGWSKNIQYF
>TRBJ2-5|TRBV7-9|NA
CASSFSQGRQETQYF
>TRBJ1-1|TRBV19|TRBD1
CASSVDPDRVFTEAFF
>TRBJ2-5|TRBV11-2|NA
CASSLDGWGLLQETQYF
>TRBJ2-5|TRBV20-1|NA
CSARPTAVQETQYF
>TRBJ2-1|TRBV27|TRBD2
CASRVAGGPREQFF
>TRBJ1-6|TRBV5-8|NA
CASSSGLLGSPLHF
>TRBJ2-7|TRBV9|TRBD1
CASSVGAGGREQYF
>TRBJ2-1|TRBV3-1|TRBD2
CASSQEREDNEQFF
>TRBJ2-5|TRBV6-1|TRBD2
CASKLAGGETQYF
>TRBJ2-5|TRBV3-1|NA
CASSQDPVREETQYF
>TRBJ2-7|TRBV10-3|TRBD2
CAISEEGASGSYEQYF
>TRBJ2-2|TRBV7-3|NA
CASSLTDTNTGELFF
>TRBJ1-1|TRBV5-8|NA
CASSSGQKPSMNTEAFF
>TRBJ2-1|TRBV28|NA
CASRTQVRGSYNEQFF
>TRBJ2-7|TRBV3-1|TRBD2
CASSHGTSGAQSYEQYF
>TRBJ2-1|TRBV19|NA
CASSIVRSSYNEQFF
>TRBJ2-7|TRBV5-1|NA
CASSPTSGYEQYF
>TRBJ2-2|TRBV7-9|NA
CASSSHQGSNTGELFF
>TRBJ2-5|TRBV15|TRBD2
CATSRGGTSIIQGETQYF
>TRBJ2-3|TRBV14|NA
CASSHIRWEGPHTQYF
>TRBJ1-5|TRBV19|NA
CASSRTPRLSSNQPQHF
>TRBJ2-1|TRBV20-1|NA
CSARGRPDRNEQFF
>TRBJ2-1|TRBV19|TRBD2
CASSLRTSGGSNEQFF
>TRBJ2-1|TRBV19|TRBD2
CASSMGLAGVGEQFF
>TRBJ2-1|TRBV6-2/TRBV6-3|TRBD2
CASSTGTKTHEQFF
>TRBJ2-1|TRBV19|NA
CASTLTDYDNEQFF
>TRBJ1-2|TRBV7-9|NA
CASSLVEEIYGYTF
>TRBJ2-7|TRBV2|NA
CASSEALAGRQYF
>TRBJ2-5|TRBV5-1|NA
CASSLAQGEETQYF
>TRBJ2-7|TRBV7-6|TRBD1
CASSLQGLGTEQYF
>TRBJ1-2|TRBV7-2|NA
CASSRVGGALWGYTF
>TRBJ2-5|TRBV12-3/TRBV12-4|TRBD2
CASSLAAGGPSKTQYF
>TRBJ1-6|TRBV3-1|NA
CASSQSGPGQSPLHF